One sample yielded the 30 T cell receptor beta chains listed below, sequenced in a study of cytomegalovirus exposure and HLA in healthy donors. The repertoire was sequenced with immunoSEQ multiplex PCR; TCRdb's copy has only in-frame clones and lacks some. The sample has about 360,000 clones, roughly 89% seen once. Sequencing was done on a sample of PBMCs. These receptors all stem from a woman aged 18 to 35 in good health and CMV-seronegative.

The V call is TRBV5-1, the J call TRBJ2-7, with D perhaps TRBD1 (5 bases). Germline V gene sequence: CDR1 SGHRS, CDR2 YFSETQ. V gave up 0 bases and J gave up 2 bases, with 9 bases separating them. This CDR3 region has 14 residues. CDR3 coding DNA: TGCGCCAGCAGCTTGGCCTCAGGGACCTACGAGCAGTACTTC. As protein: CASSLASGTYEQYF.

CDR3 sequence reads: CASRTGNTEAFF. CDR3 coding DNA: TGCGCCAGCAGGACAGGGAACACTGAAGCTTTCTTT. The V call is TRBV5-1, the J call TRBJ1-1; a possible D gene is TRBD1 (6 bases). Trimming shortened V by 5 bases and J by 1 base, and 6 bases separated the two germline ends. Per the germline V gene, CDR1 is SGHRS and CDR2 is YFSETQ. The CDR3 has 12 amino acids.

The chain recombines TRBV25-1 with TRBJ1-2; no firm D call. The CDR3 is 12 amino acids. With 6 bases removed from V and 2 bases from J, the gap between germline ends came to 7 bases. Germline-derived CDR1 and CDR2 are MGHDK and SYGVNS. The CDR3 sequence is CASRSENYGYTF. The CDR3 nucleotides are TGTGCCAGCAGGTCGGAGAACTATGGCTACACCTTC.

This chain joins TRBV7-6 and TRBJ2-3; TRBD1 might be the D (6 bases). This CDR3 has 13 amino acids. Germline CDR1 reads SGHVS; CDR2 reads FNYEAQ. The V end was cut by 2 bases, the J end by 5 bases, with 8 bases between. The DNA of the CDR3 is TGTGCCAGCAGCTTAACAGGGAAAGATACGCAGTATTTT. Its translation is CASSLTGKDTQYF.

V and J are TRBV2 and TRBJ1-5; D is possibly TRBD1 (6 bases). This CDR3 region has 14 residues. Trimming took 3 bases from V and 2 from J, leaving 8 bases between them. CDR1 is SNHLY and CDR2 is FYNNEI in the germline V gene. The CDR3 protein is CASSEYRGNQPQHF. CDR3 bases: TGTGCCAGCAGTGAGTACAGGGGCAATCAGCCCCAGCATTTT.

Of note for this clone: This sample includes further DNA sequences coding for the same CDR3. This chain uses TRBV2 with TRBJ2-1, with 8 positions matching TRBD2. The CDR3 consists of 13 residues. Germline CDR1 SNHLY, CDR2 FYNNEI. Trimming cost V 6 bases and J 3 bases; bases outside gene matches: 1. The CDR3 DNA reads as TGTGCCAGCAGGGCGGGGGGCTACAATGAGCAGTTCTTC. Its translation: CASRAGGYNEQFF.

This sequence joins TRBV6-1 and TRBJ2-5, with a weak D call TRBD1 (6 bases). This CDR3 is 13 amino acids long. Trimming took 7 bases from V and 5 from J, leaving 14 bases between them. The germline V gene encodes CDR1 MNHNS and CDR2 SASEGT. CDR3 sequence (DNA): TGTGCCAGCACCGAACAGGGTGGGGAGACCCAGTACTTC. This gives the protein CASTEQGGETQYF.

The rearrangement uses TRBV7-8 and TRBJ2-4; 12 bases agree with TRBD2. The V gene end was trimmed by 2 bases and the J gene end by 8 bases; junction bases not matched to a gene: 13. The CDR3 totals 18 residues. Germline CDR1 and CDR2: SGHVS and FQNEAQ. In DNA form, the CDR3 reads TGTGCCAGCAGCTTACCCGCGACTAGCGGGGGCGATGGGGACATTCAGTACTTC. Its protein product is CASSLPATSGGDGDIQYF.

This clone was seen only a few times. This chain uses TRBV5-8 with TRBJ1-5; 9 nucleotides align to TRBD1. The CDR3 loop spans 14 amino acids. Germline CDR1 and CDR2: SGHTS and YDEGEE. V was pared by 4 bases and J by 6 bases, with 5 bases of the junction left unmatched. CDR3 nucleotides: TGTGCCAGCAGCCTCCGGACAGGGGCTCAGCCCCAGCATTTT. Translating it yields CASSLRTGAQPQHF.

This clone has just one count. For the CDR3, the DNA is TGTGCCAGTAGTATTTGGGGGCAGGGGGCCTTTCAGCCCCAGCATTTT. The encoded protein is CASSIWGQGAFQPQHF. The chain couples TRBV19 to TRBJ1-5; 8 bases are shared with TRBD1. The germline V gene has CDR1 LNHDA and CDR2 SQIVND (reference sequence). The CDR3 spans 16 residues. The trim removed 3 bases at V and 6 bases at J, leaving 10 bases unmatched.

V gene TRBV4-2 combines with J gene TRBJ2-2; the D gene is possibly TRBD2 (6 bases). Germline CDR1 and CDR2: LGHNA and YNFKEQ. Trimming pared 1 base from V and 2 bases from J, leaving 8 bases between. The CDR3 consists of 15 residues. The CDR3 loop reads CASSQGGVNTGELFF. CDR3 DNA: TGTGCCAGCAGCCAAGGGGGGGTTAACACCGGGGAGCTGTTTTTT.

The chain has TRBV2 and TRBJ1-2, with 8 nucleotides matching TRBD1. The CDR3 contains 14 residues. Per germline, CDR1 SNHLY and CDR2 FYNNEI. V was pared by 6 bases and J by 5 bases, with 8 bases of the junction left unmatched. DNA of the CDR3: TGTGCCAGCAGGGGGGGACAGGCCTATTATGGCTACACCTTC. Translation: CASRGGQAYYGYTF.

This clone occurred a few times. The rearrangement links TRBV28 to TRBJ1-6; possibly TRBD1 for D (5 bases). V was shortened by 5 bases and J by 7 bases, with 15 bases between the two germline ends. The CDR3 is 15 amino acids. The germline V gene has CDR1 MDHEN and CDR2 SYDVKM. CDR3 DNA: TGTGCCAGCAGTGGGGCTCGAGGGAGGAATTCACCCCTCCACTTT. Translation: CASSGARGRNSPLHF.

This clone was observed once. The J gene is TRBJ1-1, the V gene TRBV30, with unresolved D. Germline V gene sequence: CDR1 GTSNPN, CDR2 SVGIG (reference sequence). V was pared by 2 bases and J by 1 base, with 8 bases between. The CDR3 extends over 13 amino acids. This CDR3 is CAWSSSGNTEAFF. The CDR3 coding sequence is TGTGCCTGGAGTTCCTCAGGGAACACTGAAGCTTTCTTT.

J is TRBJ2-1 and V is TRBV5-1, with 13 positions matching TRBD2. The V gene end was trimmed by 4 bases and the J gene end by 7 bases; junction bases not matched to a gene: 5. Germline CDR1 and CDR2: SGHRS and YFSETQ. The CDR3 runs to 15 residues. This CDR3 is CASSRGLAGDNEQFF. As DNA, the CDR3 is TGCGCCAGCAGCCGAGGACTAGCGGGAGATAATGAGCAGTTCTTC.

This clone was observed a handful of times. The chain recombines TRBV2 with TRBJ1-5; no definite D call. V was shortened by 1 base and J by 2 bases, with 9 bases between the two germline ends. The CDR3 covers 15 residues. Germline V gene lookup returns CDR1 SNHLY and CDR2 FYNNEI. DNA for the CDR3: TGTGCCAGCAGTGAAGACACGCTAGGCAATCAGCCCCAGCATTTT. It codes for CASSEDTLGNQPQHF. Drawing the rest from reference TRBV2 and TRBJ1-5, the complete variable domain is EPEVTQTPSHQVTQMGQEVILRCVPISNHLYFYWYRQILGQKVEFLVSFYNNEISEKSEIFDDQFSVERPDGSNFTLKIRSTKLEDSAMYFCASSEDTLGNQPQHFGDGTRLSIL.

This clone has a handful of counts. The rearrangement links TRBV6-5 to TRBJ2-7; TRBD1 matches at 9 bases. The V gene's germline CDR1 is MNHEY and CDR2 SVGAGI. The trim removed 5 bases at V and 3 bases at J, leaving 5 bases unmatched. The CDR3 has 14 amino acids. The CDR3 loop is CASSEGTGFYEQYF. The CDR3 DNA is TGTGCCAGCAGTGAAGGGACAGGGTTCTACGAGCAGTACTTC.

The chain uses TRBV11-2 and TRBJ2-7; D ambiguous. This CDR3 contains 15 residues. V was cut by 0 bases and J by 4 bases, with 13 bases left in between. Germline lookup yields CDR1 SGHAT and CDR2 FQNNGV. CDR3: CASSLDLARRYEQYF. The CDR3 nucleotides read TGTGCCAGCAGCTTAGATTTGGCTAGAAGATACGAGCAGTACTTC.

The V call is TRBV4-1, the J call TRBJ2-7, with D tentatively TRBD1 (6 bases). V dropped 2 bases and J dropped 0 bases, with 11 bases sitting between them. There are 15 residues in the CDR3. Germline V gives CDR1 MGHRA, CDR2 YSYEKL. The CDR3 nucleotides read TGCGCCAGCAGCCAACCAGGGACATACTCCTACGAGCAGTACTTC. Translated, it gives CASSQPGTYSYEQYF.

The chain links TRBV11-1 to TRBJ1-5; 8 bases match TRBD1. V lost 5 bases to trimming and J lost 6 bases; unmatched junction nucleotides: 3. This CDR3 is built from 13 residues. In germline, CDR1 is SGHAT, CDR2 FQDESV (reference sequence). CDR3 DNA sequence: TGTGCCAGCAGCCTTACAGGGGGTCAGCCCCAGCATTTT. It specifies CASSLTGGQPQHF.

The rearrangement links TRBV28 to TRBJ2-3; 8 bases agree with TRBD1. Germline assignment: CDR1 MDHEN and CDR2 SYDVKM. After removal of 6 bases from V and 1 base from J, the junction contained 6 bases not matched to a gene. The CDR3 length is 15 residues. The CDR3 nucleotides are TGTGCCAGCAGCTCTCCGGGACAGGGCACAGATACGCAGTATTTT. This codes for CASSSPGQGTDTQYF.

The chain joins TRBV5-1 to TRBJ1-3; 7 bases are shared with TRBD1. This CDR3 region has 16 residues. Germline values: CDR1 SGHRS, CDR2 YFSETQ. V lost 4 bases to trimming and J lost 7 bases; unmatched junction nucleotides: 14. The DNA of the CDR3 is TGCGCCAGCAGCGCGGAGTGGACAGGATCGAAGAACACCATATATTTT. Translating gives CASSAEWTGSKNTIYF.

A single count supports this clone. This sequence joins TRBV6-6 and TRBJ1-1, with D uncertain. The CDR3 has 12 residues. CDR1 MNHNY and CDR2 SVGAGI come from the germline V gene (reference sequence). The germline V and J ends were trimmed by 6 bases and 1 base, with 6 bases remaining between them. In DNA, the CDR3 is TGTGCCAGCAGGGGAGGGAACACTGAAGCTTTCTTT. This codes for CASRGGNTEAFF.

This chain connects TRBV6-1 to TRBJ1-5; 7 positions match TRBD1. The CDR3 is made up of 14 amino acids. Trimming at V came to 1 base and at J to 7 bases, leaving 4 bases not matched to a gene. The germline V gene has CDR1 MNHNS and CDR2 SASEGT. The CDR3 DNA follows: TGTGCCAGCAGTGAAGGGGACAGTAGGCAGCCCCAGCATTTT. It is translated as CASSEGDSRQPQHF.

The chain couples TRBV6-4 to TRBJ2-3; 8 nucleotides match TRBD2. The length of the CDR3 is 15 residues. Germline lookup yields CDR1 MRHNA and CDR2 SNTAGT. After removal of 5 bases from V and 6 bases from J, the junction contained 10 bases not matched to a gene. Written as DNA, the CDR3 is TGTGCCAGCAGTTACCTGGCGGGGGGAAGTGATACGCAGTATTTT. It yields the protein CASSYLAGGSDTQYF.

This rearrangement joins TRBV6-5 to TRBJ2-2; 10 bases match TRBD1. CDR1 is MNHEY and CDR2 is SVGAGI in the germline V gene. This CDR3 has 16 residues. With 4 bases clipped from V and 5 bases from J, the junction kept 7 bases outside the gene matches. The CDR3 sequence is CASSFDRGRKTGELFF. The CDR3 coding sequence is TGTGCCAGCAGTTTCGACAGGGGGCGCAAAACCGGGGAGCTGTTTTTT.

V gene TRBV4-1 combines with J gene TRBJ1-2; 8 bases are a match to TRBD1. V was clipped by 1 base and J by 0 bases; unmatched bases: 1. The CDR3 has 15 residues. Germline V lookup: CDR1 MGHRA, CDR2 YSYEKL. The CDR3 loop reads CASSQGTGSNYGYTF. For the CDR3, the DNA is TGCGCCAGCAGCCAAGGGACAGGGTCTAACTATGGCTACACCTTC.

The chain carries TRBV7-2 and TRBJ1-5; D possibly corresponds to TRBD1 (6 bases). The germline gives CDR1 SGHTA, CDR2 FQGNSA. With 5 bases removed from V and 9 bases from J, the gap between germline ends came to 14 bases. The CDR3 is 13 amino acids. CDR3 sequence reads: CASSPQGPWPQHF. The CDR3 DNA reads TGTGCCAGCAGCCCCCAGGGGCCGTGGCCCCAGCATTTT.

This rearrangement joins TRBV4-1 to TRBJ2-7; 10 positions agree with TRBD2. The CDR3 is 17 amino acids. The V segment lost 4 bases and the J segment 3 bases; nucleotides outside the gene matches: 12. Germline values: CDR1 MGHRA, CDR2 YSYEKL. The CDR3 nucleotides read TGCGCCAGCAGCCGTACGGATACCTCTAGCGGGAGCTACGAGCAGTACTTC. It is translated as CASSRTDTSSGSYEQYF.

The chain uses TRBV27 and TRBJ2-6; D may be TRBD1 (5 bases). The CDR3 length is 19 residues. CDR1 MNHEY and CDR2 SMNVEV come from the germline V gene (reference sequence). The ends were cut back, 2 bases at V and 0 bases at J, with 17 bases in the middle. The CDR3 loop is CASSLISAGPSSGANVLTF. As DNA, the CDR3 is TGTGCCAGCAGTTTAATTTCGGCAGGGCCAAGCTCTGGGGCCAACGTCCTGACTTTC.